This T cell receptor beta chain was captured by sequencing in a study of shared clonotypes between healthy human individuals. Genomic DNA from each subset was divided evenly over several immunoSEQ plates. Clones were read by immunoSEQ multiplex PCR, and TCRdb kept only the in-frame ones, dropping some. The sample has under 600,000 clones; roughly 98% are singletons. In the case of this clone: Its antigen is unknown.

The CDR3 contains 16 residues. Trimming took off 5 bases at V and 3 bases at J, with 20 bases between the two ends. The germline CDR1 and CDR2 sequences are MDHEN and SYDVKM. Terminally differentiated effector memory CD45RA+ cells were left out of the naive CD8 fraction, which was CD45RO-negative and positively selected for CCR7. Findings and caveats of the study: An anticipated effect of sequencing depth on clonotype sharing among donors was recognized.

This receptor was identified in a young man in good health. The sequencing input was naive CD8+ T cells sorted from blood. The V call is TRBV28, the J call TRBJ2-7, with a tentative D call TRBD1 (6 bases). CDR3 amino acids: CASSTTTGTRVYEQYF. The CDR3 nucleotides read TGTGCCAGCAGTACTACCACAGGGACCCGAGTCTACGAGCAGTACTTC.